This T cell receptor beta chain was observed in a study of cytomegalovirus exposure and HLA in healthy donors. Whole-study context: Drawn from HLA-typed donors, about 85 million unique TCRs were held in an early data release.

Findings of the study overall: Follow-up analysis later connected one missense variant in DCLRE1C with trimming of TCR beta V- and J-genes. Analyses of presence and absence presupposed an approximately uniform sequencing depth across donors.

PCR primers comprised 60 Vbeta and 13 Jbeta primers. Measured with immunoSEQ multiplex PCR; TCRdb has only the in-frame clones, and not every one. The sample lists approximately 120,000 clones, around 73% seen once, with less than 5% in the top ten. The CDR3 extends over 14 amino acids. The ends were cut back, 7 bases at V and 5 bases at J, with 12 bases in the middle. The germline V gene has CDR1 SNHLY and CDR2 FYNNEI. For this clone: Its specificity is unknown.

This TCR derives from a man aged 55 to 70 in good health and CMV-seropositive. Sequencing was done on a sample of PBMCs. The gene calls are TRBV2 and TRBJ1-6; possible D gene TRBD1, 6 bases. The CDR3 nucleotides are TGTGCCAGCAAACTACAGGGACATAATTCACCCCTCCACTTT. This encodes CASKLQGHNSPLHF. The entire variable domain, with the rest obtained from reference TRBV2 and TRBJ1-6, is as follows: EPEVTQTPSHQVTQMGQEVILRCVPISNHLYFYWYRQILGQKVEFLVSFYNNEISEKSEIFDDQFSVERPDGSNFTLKIRSTKLEDSAMYFCASKLQGHNSPLHFGNGTRLTVT.